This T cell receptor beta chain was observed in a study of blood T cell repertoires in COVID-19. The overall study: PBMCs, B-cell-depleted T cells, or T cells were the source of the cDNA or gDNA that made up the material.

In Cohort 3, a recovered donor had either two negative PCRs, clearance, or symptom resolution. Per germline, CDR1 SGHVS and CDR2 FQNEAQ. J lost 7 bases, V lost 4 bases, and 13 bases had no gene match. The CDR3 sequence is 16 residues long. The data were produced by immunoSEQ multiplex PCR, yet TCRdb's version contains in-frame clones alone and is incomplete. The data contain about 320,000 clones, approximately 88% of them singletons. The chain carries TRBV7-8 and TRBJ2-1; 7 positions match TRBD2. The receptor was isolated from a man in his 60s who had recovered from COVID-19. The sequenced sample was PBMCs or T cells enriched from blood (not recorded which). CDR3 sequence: CASSSLGRDGRNEQFF. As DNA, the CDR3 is TGTGCCAGCAGCTCCCTGGGGAGAGACGGGAGGAATGAGCAGTTCTTC.